Here is one T cell receptor (beta chain) with its context. As processed by the authors: Quantification of nucleated cells was approximated via reference gene primer amplification. Clones were read by immunoSEQ multiplex PCR, and TCRdb kept only the in-frame ones, dropping some. V, J and clone size derive from that table, while D and trimming were established from the DNA sequence. This sample has 140,000 to 150,000 clones; around 88% occur once, and the top ten carry 2.5% to 3.5%. Germline lookup yields CDR1 WNHNN and CDR2 SYGVQD (reference sequence). Trimming removed 6 bases from V and 3 bases from J, with 15 bases in between. This CDR3 has 14 residues. The source of the sample is a study of blood T cell repertoires in COVID-19. Study-level background: COVID-19 samples collected from the United States, Italy and Spain covered acute and convalescent phases. PBMCs, B-cell-depleted T cells, or T cells were the source of the cDNA or gDNA that made up the material.

The V and J genes are TRBV10-1 and TRBJ2-7; a weak D match, TRBD2 (6 bases). Sample: peripheral blood. This clonotype was sampled from a man aged 55-75 years with active or convalescent COVID-19. In DNA, the CDR3 is TGCGCCAGCAGCGTAATGCGACTAGTCTACGAGCAGTACTTC. It encodes CASSVMRLVYEQYF.